Listed below are T cell receptor beta chains from one sample, sequenced in a study of CD8 T cells in Susac syndrome. A single record per CDR3 protein comes from TCRdb applying MiXCR to the immunoSEQ multiplex PCR reads. This table has 200,000 to 250,000 distinct CDR3 sequences, approximately 94% appearing once. The sample comprised CD4+ T cells from PBMCs. These receptors all come from a human donor with Susac syndrome. CDR3s leave out the opening cysteine and the closing phenylalanine or tryptophan.

J | length | V | CDR3
TRBJ2-5 | 14 | TRBV6-1 | ASSEAASGGAVTQY
TRBJ1-1 | 12 | TRBV6-6 | ASETPGEGTEAF
TRBJ1-1 | 11 | TRBV24-1 | ATRRGTGTEAF
TRBJ2-7 | 12 | TRBV9 | ASSVGTGGGEQY
TRBJ1-6 | 12 | TRBV7-2 | ASSRGGQNSPLH
TRBJ2-3 | 11 | TRBV3-1 | ASSPSGADTQY
TRBJ2-5 | 9 | TRBV19 | ATRDRETQY
TRBJ1-2 | 13 | TRBV12-3/TRBV12-4 | ASSLAGRSSYGYT
TRBJ1-4 | 12 | TRBV19 | ASGEGATNEKLF
TRBJ2-7 | 13 | TRBV2 | ASSENFRRPYEQY
TRBJ2-1 | 14 | TRBV18 | ASSPPGRSSYNEQF
TRBJ2-2 | 13 | TRBV7-3 | ASSPGVGRTGELF
TRBJ2-1 | 13 | TRBV2 | ASRPLGGGYNEQF
TRBJ1-6 | 12 | TRBV14 | ASGPQGVGSPLH
TRBJ1-5 | 11 | TRBV7-2 | ASSLGLSQPQH
TRBJ2-1 | 11 | TRBV13 | ASGPTGGDEQF
TRBJ1-1 | 12 | TRBV12-5 | ASGLGIGNTEAF
TRBJ2-2 | 13 | TRBV7-2 | ASSPQRGGTGELF
TRBJ1-6 | 12 | TRBV7-9 | ASSLYRVDSPLH
TRBJ1-5 | 11 | TRBV2 | ASSVGRNQPQH
TRBJ2-6 | 12 | TRBV28 | ATHGRSGANVLT
TRBJ1-2 | 11 | TRBV7-9 | ASSTLVQGGYT
TRBJ2-1 | 11 | TRBV11-3 | ASSLNILNEQF
TRBJ1-1 | 9 | TRBV6-6 | ASSYSGGAG
TRBJ2-3 | 11 | TRBV28 | ASVGDATDTQY
TRBJ1-2 | 13 | TRBV12-3/TRBV12-4 | ASSLAHETGHGYT
TRBJ2-5 | 12 | TRBV7-7 | ASSPRGRREAQY
TRBJ1-6 | 14 | TRBV6-6 | ASSYPGPAYNSPLH
TRBJ1-5 | 11 | TRBV20-1 | SAGGQGNQPQH
TRBJ1-1 | 10 | TRBV29-1 | SVGQVNTEAF
TRBJ2-1 | 15 | TRBV18 | ASSRREPQGPGHEQF
TRBJ2-2 | 13 | TRBV6-2/TRBV6-3 | ASTSAGGATGELF
TRBJ1-6 | 15 | TRBV7-2 | ASSLAFGSSYNSPLH
TRBJ2-1 | 13 | TRBV20-1 | SVPGTSGIYNEQF
TRBJ1-6 | 12 | TRBV11-2 | ASSFRDVLSPLH
TRBJ2-2 | 11 | TRBV20-1 | SPWAANTGELF
TRBJ2-4 | 11 | TRBV6-5 | ASHRPGENIQY
TRBJ2-6 | 12 | TRBV20-1 | SARDLERTNVLT
TRBJ2-5 | 11 | TRBV7-2 | ASSLGGEGTQY
TRBJ1-1 | 12 | TRBV6-5 | ASSYSVGFTEAF
TRBJ2-5 | 15 | TRBV9 | ASSPPGEAGGRETQY
TRBJ1-6 | 14 | TRBV7-9 | ASSLVAGTYNSPLH
TRBJ1-4 | 11 | TRBV30 | AWRAGTNEKLF
TRBJ2-7 | 12 | TRBV7-2 | ASSSGGPGHEQY
TRBJ1-4 | 13 | TRBV28 | ASSFPGTAGEKLF
TRBJ1-6 | 12 | TRBV6-5 | ASIPPGGNSPLH
TRBJ2-2 | 11 | TRBV12-3/TRBV12-4 | ATWARETGELF
TRBJ1-5 | 13 | TRBV6-2/TRBV6-3 | ASSWSWGSGQPQH
TRBJ2-5 | 13 | TRBV4-1 | ASSRVQGAGETQY
TRBJ1-1 | 13 | TRBV6-2/TRBV6-3 | ASSPQGYGNTEAF
TRBJ2-7 | 13 | TRBV20-1 | SARDRRTGAYEQY
TRBJ1-1 | 11 | TRBV6-6 | ASSYPPGTEAF
TRBJ1-1 | 9 | TRBV20-1 | SAAGNTEAF
TRBJ2-1 | 9 | TRBV20-1 | SAPGWNEQF
TRBJ1-1 | 11 | TRBV12-5 | ASGSSRGSEAF
TRBJ2-7 | 10 | TRBV3-1 | ASSQDMGEQY
TRBJ1-1 | 13 | TRBV6-5 | ASSYSGTGHTEAF
TRBJ1-1 | 13 | TRBV9 | ASSPRAIMNTEAF
TRBJ1-2 | 14 | TRBV18 | ASSPMGQAIPYGYT
TRBJ2-3 | 15 | TRBV25-1 | ASSEGTGELHTDTQY